Here is one T cell receptor beta chain with its context. Its antigen is unknown. Base qualities are not at hand, and no much larger clone is one base apart. In the prospective study, participants were about 18 to 95 years old, resided in around 25 geographic areas of the United States, and were enrolled through a virtual design. In the prospective study, cohorts were assigned on the basis of participant-reported clinical history obtained from a screening survey and a study questionnaire. A participant counted as exposed if, within 2 weeks of entering the study, that participant had been in contact with someone who had a PCR-confirmed or clinician-diagnosed COVID-19 case. Each participant in the prospective study had whole blood, serum and a nasopharyngeal or oropharyngeal swab collected by mobile phlebotomists. Participants in the prospective study had the option to provide additional blood draws and questionnaires over a roughly 2-month period. Before DNA extraction, blood samples from the prospective study were shipped at room temperature or frozen.

These data are taken from a study of blood T cell repertoires in COVID-19 (TCRdb year 2020). Turning to the overall study: Collaborator samples came from the United States, Italy and Spain and covered acute and convalescent phases of COVID-19. Samples came from the ongoing ImmuneRACE study (first 160 participants) plus 1,254 subjects from 6 global collaborators. Deeply sampled blood TCRbeta repertoires from subjects exposed to, actively infected with, or recovered from COVID-19 were included in the dataset. HLA class I and class II types, where available, came from metadata supplied by the sample provider rather than from assay-based typing. The repertoires were made available in a free public database intended to serve as a resource for research on the immune response to SARS-CoV-2. The prospective study material was composed of cDNA or gDNA derived from T cells, B-cell-depleted T cells, or PBMCs. A de-identified subject ID, COVID-19 status, age in years and sex were almost always included in the sample metadata.

What the study reported, not specific to this receptor: Clinical and demographic metadata were provided uncurated, with the amount varying by source and participant.

V drops 2 bases and J drops 8 bases, leaving 10 bases in between. From a lookup of the germline V gene (reference sequence), CDR1 and CDR2 are LNHDA and SQIVND. The cysteine opens and the phenylalanine closes a CDR3 of 13 amino acids. The CDR3 DNA has 39 bases and is translated from base 1. The immunoSEQ Assay, a bias-controlled multiplex PCR, was used to amplify TCRbeta CDR3 regions from genomic DNA. Per the original workflow: Nucleated cell counts per sample were estimated from amplification of reference gene primers within the assay. Sequence reads were collapsed and filtered to measure the absolute abundance of every unique TCRbeta CDR3 rearrangement. For each sample, productive Simpson clonality was calculated as the square root of Simpson's diversity index across productive rearrangements. In its TCRdb copy, this immuneACCESS table keeps in-frame sequences only and misses some clones. Where compared with another copy, unresolved V genes explain less than half of these, and the others have no known cause. The DNA gave D and trimming, while V, J and clone size come from that table. Here the sample has some 320,000 clones; over 90% occur a single time. Almost 4% of the sample belongs to the ten largest clones.

This chain joins TRBV19 to TRBJ2-1; TRBD2 could be the D gene, as 6 bases match. This TCR was sampled from a woman between 25 and 40 years old who had been exposed to COVID-19. Input material: PBMCs or T cells enriched from blood (not recorded which). The bases are TGTGCCAGTAGTATAATTTCGGGGGATGAGCAGTTCTTC. Translated, this gives CASSIISGDEQFF.